This T cell receptor (beta chain) was captured by sequencing in a study of CD8+ T cells in alopecia areata. Study-level points and caveats: Patients shared TCRs less clearly than mice did, possibly for HLA-related reasons.

Several patients' CD4+ populations were sorted into CD25+CD127- cells. Reverse transcription of extracted RNA yielded cDNA, which provided the sequencing template. The method was immunoSEQ multiplex PCR; TCRdb's version includes in-frame clones alone and lacks a portion of them. The sample lists around 20,000 clones; roughly three fifths were seen once. In regard to this clone: Its antigen is unidentified.

Trimming removed 8 bases from V and 7 bases from J, with 21 bases in between. The CDR3 spans 15 residues. Per germline, CDR1 MDHEN and CDR2 SYDVKM. Sequencing was carried out using CD4+ Tregs sorted from blood. This clonotype originated in a human donor with alopecia areata. The chain joins TRBV28 to TRBJ1-5; D not certain. The CDR3 nucleotides are TGTGCCAGCTGGACGGCGCCGGAGGTGGAGCAGCCCCAGCATTTT. Translated: CASWTAPEVEQPQHF.